This T cell receptor (beta chain) was obtained from a study of CD8 T cells in ankylosing spondylitis. Study-level findings and limits: Reportedly, matched ankylosing spondylitis synovial fluid was significantly enriched for disease-linked clones. Disease-linked clones, CD8+, were relatively rare in peripheral blood. Typical of ankylosing spondylitis blood, it appeared, was a TCR beta motif of eight highly homologous variants.

By quantitative 5'-RACE with molecular barcodes, the TCR beta libraries were made. In TCRdb, the 5' RACE reads were re-called with MiXCR into one record per CDR3 protein. Found here are roughly 120,000 distinct CDR3 sequences, roughly 7.3% of them singletons; the top ten hold roughly an eighth. Points on this clonotype: No antigen is known for it.

This CDR3 is 14 amino acids long. V was pared by 3 bases and J by 7 bases, with 13 bases between. The V gene's germline CDR1 is SGHTA and CDR2 FQGNSA. This clonotype was obtained from a male donor with ankylosing spondylitis or in good health (not recorded which). The material sequenced was blood, either unsorted or a sorted T cell fraction (not recorded which). The genes are TRBV7-2 and TRBJ1-5; possibly TRBD1 for D (5 bases). For the CDR3, the DNA is TGTGCCAGCAGCTTTCGGGGAGGGGAACAGCCCCAGCATTTT. Protein: CASSFRGGEQPQHF.